Below, 30 T cell receptor beta chains from the same sample are listed, as sequenced in a study of T cell responses to AZD1222 COVID-19 vaccine. The method was immunoSEQ multiplex PCR; TCRdb's version includes in-frame clones alone and lacks a portion of them. The sample contains approximately 110,000 clones, 89% of which appear only once. The starting material was peripheral blood, obtained on day 0 of AZD1222 vaccination. The source of these receptors is an adult in good health.

This chain links TRBV6-5 with TRBJ1-6; 10 bases match TRBD1. With 6 bases clipped from V and 11 bases from J, the junction kept 7 bases outside the gene matches. This CDR3 region has 14 residues. CDR1 and CDR2 (germline): MNHEY, SVGAGI. CDR3 DNA: TGTGCCAGCAGATCCCGGACAGGGGGTACACCCCTCCACTTT. Its translation: CASRSRTGGTPLHF.

This clone showed up just once. The chain links TRBV5-5 to TRBJ2-7; 8 bases match TRBD2. The V and J ends lost 5 bases and 2 bases, in that order; junction bases with no gene match: 12. The CDR3 consists of 16 residues. The germline CDR1 and CDR2 sequences are SGHKS and YYEKEE (reference sequence). In DNA, the CDR3 is TGTGCCAGCAGGCCCGGGGGGGACCAACTACCCTACGAGCAGTACTTC. Amino acid sequence: CASRPGGDQLPYEQYF.

This rearrangement joins TRBV6-2 or TRBV6-3 to TRBJ1-5; maybe TRBD1 (5 bases). The germline V gene encodes CDR1 MNHEY and CDR2 SVGEGT. The V end lost 3 bases, the J end lost 1 base, and 13 bases lay between the germline ends. The CDR3 length is 16 residues. The DNA for the CDR3 is TGTGCCAGCAGTTATGGGGACCCCTTCAGCAATCAGCCCCAGCATTTT. It specifies CASSYGDPFSNQPQHF.

This chain connects TRBV11-2 to TRBJ2-6; possibly TRBD1 for D (5 bases). The length of the CDR3 is 19 residues. Trimming removed 1 base from V and 0 bases from J, with 16 bases in between. Germline lookup yields CDR1 SGHAT and CDR2 FQNNGV. CDR3 in amino acids: CASSLGSRTQDSGANVLTF. The DNA of the CDR3 is TGTGCCAGCAGCTTAGGCTCCCGGACACAAGACTCTGGGGCCAACGTCCTGACTTTC.

This clone is a singleton in its sample. The chain combines TRBV30 with TRBJ2-2; TRBD2 might be the D (5 bases). Trimming stripped 3 bases from V and 5 bases from J, with 16 bases between. Germline V gives CDR1 GTSNPN, CDR2 SVGIG (reference sequence). The CDR3 loop spans 15 amino acids. For the CDR3, the DNA is TGTGCCTGGAGCTCGGGTAACGGGGTTACCGGGGAGCTGTTTTTT. Translation gives CAWSSGNGVTGELFF.

The rearrangement joins TRBV27 to TRBJ2-7; a weak D match, TRBD2 (7 bases). The CDR3 length is 14 residues. The V end lost 9 bases, the J end lost 2 bases, and 17 bases lay between the germline ends. In germline, CDR1 is MNHEY, CDR2 SMNVEV (reference sequence). The CDR3 bases are TGTGCCAGGGGGGGGGCCGCCCCTACCTACGAGCAGTACTTC. Translated: CARGGAAPTYEQYF.

This clone has only one observation. V and J are TRBV5-1 and TRBJ2-7; TRBD1 matches 7 bases. Germline loops: CDR1 SGHRS, CDR2 YFSETQ. Unmatched junction bases numbered 8, after V lost 2 bases and J lost 3 bases. The CDR3 is made up of 15 amino acids. DNA of the CDR3: TGCGCCAGCAGCTTTCAACCCGGGACAGTCTACGAGCAGTACTTC. It is translated as CASSFQPGTVYEQYF. The variable domain in full, with the rest retrieved from reference TRBV5-1 and TRBJ2-7, is KAGVTQTPRYLIKTRGQQVTLSCSPISGHRSVSWYQQTPGQGLQFLFEYFSETQRNKGNFPGRFSGRQFSNSRSEMNVSTLELGDSALYLCASSFQPGTVYEQYFGPGTRLTVT.

V usage is TRBV7-9 and J usage is TRBJ1-5; 7 positions match TRBD1. The CDR3 sequence is 13 residues long. Germline V gene sequence: CDR1 SEHNR, CDR2 FQNEAQ (reference sequence). The junction had 3 bases not matched to a gene; V was cut back by 6 bases and J by 4 bases. CDR3 in amino acids: CASSAQGNQPQHF. CDR3 DNA: TGTGCCAGCAGTGCACAGGGGAATCAGCCCCAGCATTTT.

The rearrangement links TRBV7-9 to TRBJ1-2, with 8 bases aligning to TRBD1. V lost 5 bases, J lost 7 bases, and 12 bases stayed unmatched. The CDR3 loop spans 15 amino acids. Germline CDR1 SEHNR, CDR2 FQNEAQ (reference sequence). CDR3 bases: TGTGCCAGCAGCCCGGACAGGGACGTGTACAGTGGCTACACCTTC. This encodes CASSPDRDVYSGYTF.

The J gene is TRBJ2-1, the V gene TRBV7-9; no definite D call. Germline CDR1 SEHNR, CDR2 FQNEAQ (reference sequence). The V end was cut by 2 bases, the J end by 9 bases, with 14 bases between. CDR3 length: 14 amino acids. The CDR3 region has the DNA TGTGCCAGCAGCTTATCAGGTCTTAGGCGTGAGCAGTTCTTC. Its translation is CASSLSGLRREQFF.

In nucleotides, the CDR3 is TGTGCCAGCAGCGACTTCAAAGCCCTCCACTTT. Encoded protein: CASSDFKALHF. This chain links TRBV7-2 with TRBJ1-6; D gene uncertain. Germline V CDR1 and CDR2: SGHTA, FQGNSA. The CDR3 is 11 amino acids. V gave up 5 bases and J gave up 14 bases, with 10 bases separating them.

Here the CDR3 DNA reads TGTGCCTGGACCTCTCTCTCTGGAAACACCATATATTTT. Protein product: CAWTSLSGNTIYF. The chain carries TRBV30 and TRBJ1-3; no clear D. The germline CDR1 and CDR2 sequences are GTSNPN and SVGIG (reference sequence). The CDR3 is made up of 13 amino acids. Trimming pared 4 bases from V and 0 bases from J, leaving 7 bases between.

The rearrangement links TRBV5-1 to TRBJ2-1; 16 bases match TRBD2. The V gene end was trimmed by 5 bases and the J gene end by 12 bases; junction bases not matched to a gene: 8. The CDR3 runs to 15 residues. The V gene's germline CDR1 is SGHRS and CDR2 YFSETQ. The CDR3 spells CASSPGTSGGAVQFF. CDR3 nucleotides: TGCGCCAGCAGTCCGGGGACTAGCGGGGGGGCAGTGCAGTTCTTC.

The CDR3 coding sequence is TGTGCCAGTACCCCCGGGGGGTATAATTCACCCCTCCACTTT. Translating gives CASTPGGYNSPLHF. The genes are TRBV19 and TRBJ1-6; maybe TRBD1 (5 bases). Germline loops: CDR1 LNHDA, CDR2 SQIVND (reference sequence). CDR3 length: 14 amino acids. V lost 7 bases, J lost 4 bases, and 11 bases lay in between.

The chain is built from TRBV25-1 and TRBJ1-1, with 8 bases identical to TRBD1. Germline trimming cut 4 bases from V and 1 base from J; bases unmatched to any gene: 2. Per the germline V gene, CDR1 is MGHDK and CDR2 is SYGVNS. The CDR3 loop spans 14 amino acids. In nucleotides, the CDR3 is TGTGCCAGCAGTGGGGACAGGTCGAACACTGAAGCTTTCTTT. It yields the protein CASSGDRSNTEAFF.

This chain links TRBV4-3 with TRBJ1-6; 7 nucleotides match TRBD1. Trimming cost V 0 bases and J 9 bases; bases outside gene matches: 5. CDR1 is LGHNA and CDR2 is YSLEER in the germline V gene. The CDR3 sequence is 15 residues long. The CDR3: CASSQEPGQTSPLHF. CDR3 DNA sequence: TGCGCCAGCAGCCAAGAACCGGGACAGACTTCACCCCTCCACTTT.

The genes are TRBV19 and TRBJ1-2; TRBD1 aligns across 8 bases. After removal of 8 bases from V and 6 bases from J, the junction contained 8 bases not matched to a gene. Germline assignment: CDR1 LNHDA and CDR2 SQIVND (reference sequence). CDR3 length equals 13 residues. The CDR3 sequence: CASSVQGADGYTF. DNA of the CDR3: TGTGCCAGTTCCGTTCAGGGGGCCGATGGCTACACCTTC.

The chain couples TRBV6-5 to TRBJ1-2; D is possibly TRBD1 (5 bases). V was clipped by 4 bases and J by 4 bases, with 7 bases between them. This CDR3 has 12 amino acids. Germline V gene sequence: CDR1 MNHEY, CDR2 SVGAGI. DNA for the CDR3: TGTGCCAGCAGTTCACAGGTCTATGGCTACACCTTC. This gives the protein CASSSQVYGYTF.

This chain uses TRBV7-9 with TRBJ1-6; D is unresolved. Germline lookup yields CDR1 SEHNR and CDR2 FQNEAQ (reference sequence). The CDR3 is 12 amino acids. With 4 bases removed from V and 12 bases from J, the gap between germline ends came to 10 bases. The CDR3 DNA is TGTGCCAGCAGCTACCTGACCGGACCCCTCCACTTT. This sequence encodes CASSYLTGPLHF. Full variable domain (rest looked up from reference TRBV7-9 and TRBJ1-6): DTGVSQNPRHKITKRGQNVTFRCDPISEHNRLYWYRQTLGQGPEFLTYFQNEAQLEKSRLLSDRFSAERPKGSFSTLEIQRTEQGDSAMYLCASSYLTGPLHFGNGTRLTVT.

This clone was recorded once. This chain uses TRBV24-1 with TRBJ2-1, with TRBD2 matching over 10 bases. Looked up from germline, CDR1 is KGHDR and CDR2 is SFDVKD. The ends lost 0 bases at V and 5 bases at J; junction bases unmatched: 3. The CDR3 spans 16 residues. CDR3 residues: CATSDLVAGGDNEQFF. The CDR3 nucleotides read TGTGCCACCAGTGATTTGGTAGCGGGGGGCGACAATGAGCAGTTCTTC.

The gene calls are TRBV19 and TRBJ2-1; 10 nucleotides match TRBD1. The CDR3 is made up of 15 amino acids. Losses at the gene ends were 6 bases for V and 7 bases for J; bases not matched to a gene: 9. Germline values: CDR1 LNHDA, CDR2 SQIVND (reference sequence). The CDR3 nucleotides read TGTGCCAGTAGCCAAGGGACAGGGGATTCTAATGAGCAGTTCTTC. The encoded protein is CASSQGTGDSNEQFF.

The chain is built from TRBV24-1 and TRBJ2-4; the D is unclear. CDR1 is KGHDR, CDR2 SFDVKD, per germline. Trimming took 12 bases from V and 6 from J, leaving 17 bases between them. This CDR3 spans 13 amino acids. The CDR3 loop reads CAYLSGLRNIQYF. For the CDR3, the DNA is TGTGCCTACCTGAGTGGGTTAAGAAACATTCAGTACTTC.

This rearrangement joins TRBV13 to TRBJ1-2; TRBD1 might be the D (6 bases). Germline CDR1 PRHDT, CDR2 FYEKMQ (reference sequence). The germline V and J ends were trimmed by 5 bases and 11 bases, with 18 bases remaining between them. This CDR3 spans 13 amino acids. Written as DNA, the CDR3 is TGTGCCAGCAGCAGAACCCGGGACACCAAATACACCTTC. The encoded protein is CASSRTRDTKYTF.

The chain employs TRBV19 and TRBJ1-3; D uncertain. Per germline, CDR1 LNHDA and CDR2 SQIVND (reference sequence). The CDR3 has 13 amino acids. The V and J ends lost 1 base and 0 bases respectively, with 1 base between them. CDR3 nucleotide sequence: TGTGCCAGTAGTATAGTCTCTGGAAACACCATATATTTT. This encodes CASSIVSGNTIYF.

The gene calls are TRBV9 and TRBJ2-1; 9 positions match TRBD2. Germline V gene data show CDR1 as SGDLS and CDR2 as YYNGEE. Unmatched junction bases numbered 5, after V lost 3 bases and J lost 4 bases. The CDR3 totals 15 residues. CDR3 protein: CASSEAGGPYNEQFF. The CDR3 DNA follows: TGTGCCAGCAGCGAGGCGGGAGGGCCTTACAATGAGCAGTTCTTC. The full variable domain, in which reference TRBV9 and TRBJ2-1 provide the parts outside the CDR3, is DSGVTQTPKHLITATGQRVTLRCSPRSGDLSVYWYQQSLDQGLQFLIQYYNGEERAKGNILERFSAQQFPDLHSELNLSSLELGDSALYFCASSEAGGPYNEQFFGPGTRLTVL.

The chain uses TRBV27 and TRBJ2-7; no definite D call. This CDR3 is 13 amino acids long. Trimming left V 0 bases short and J 7 bases short, with 10 bases between. Per the germline V gene, CDR1 is MNHEY and CDR2 is SMNVEV (reference sequence). Here the CDR3 DNA reads TGTGCCAGCAGTTTATCGAGCGTGGGGGAGCAGTACTTC. It encodes CASSLSSVGEQYF.

This clone was counted a few times. This sequence joins TRBV11-1 and TRBJ2-1; D is perhaps TRBD2 (5 bases). The CDR3 consists of 15 residues. V lost 3 bases and J 8 bases, leaving 17 bases between the germline ends. Looked up from germline, CDR1 is SGHAT and CDR2 is FQDESV (reference sequence). Here the CDR3 DNA reads TGTGCCAGCAGCTTGGGAGAGGGAGTCGTTGATGAGCAGTTCTTC. Translation gives CASSLGEGVVDEQFF.

V usage is TRBV6-4 and J usage is TRBJ1-5; no clear D gene. The V end was cut by 4 bases, the J end by 9 bases, with 10 bases between. Germline lookup yields CDR1 MRHNA and CDR2 SNTAGT. The CDR3 runs to 12 residues. The CDR3 is CASSGPARPQHF. CDR3 DNA: TGTGCCAGCAGTGGACCGGCCCGGCCCCAGCATTTT.

The chain recombines TRBV27 with TRBJ2-2, with 7 bases fitting TRBD2. Germline trimming cut 5 bases from V and 1 base from J; bases unmatched to any gene: 13. In germline, CDR1 is MNHEY, CDR2 SMNVEV (reference sequence). This CDR3 is 18 amino acids long. The CDR3 DNA follows: TGTGCCAGCAGTGCCCTCCGACTCGCGGGGGAGAACACCGGGGAGCTGTTTTTT. Encoded protein: CASSALRLAGENTGELFF.

The genes are TRBV4-3 and TRBJ2-1, with 8 bases matching TRBD2. CDR1 and CDR2 from the germline V gene are LGHNA and YSLEER. Trimming at V came to 2 bases and at J to 8 bases, leaving 2 bases not matched to a gene. This CDR3 is 13 amino acids long. CDR3 in DNA: TGCGCCAGCAGCCAATGGCGGGGGGATGAGCAGTTCTTC. It translates to CASSQWRGDEQFF.